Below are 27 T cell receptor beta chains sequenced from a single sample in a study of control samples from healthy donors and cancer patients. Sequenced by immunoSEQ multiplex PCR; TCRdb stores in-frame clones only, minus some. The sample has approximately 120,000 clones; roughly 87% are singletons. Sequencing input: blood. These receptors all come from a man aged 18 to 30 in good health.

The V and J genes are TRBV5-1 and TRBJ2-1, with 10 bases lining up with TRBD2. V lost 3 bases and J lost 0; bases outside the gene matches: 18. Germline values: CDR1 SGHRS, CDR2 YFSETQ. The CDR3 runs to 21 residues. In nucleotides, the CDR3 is TGCGCCAGCAGCTGGTCTAGCGGGAGTAGTTTCCCGGGTAGCTCCTACAATGAGCAGTTCTTC. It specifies CASSWSSGSSFPGSSYNEQFF. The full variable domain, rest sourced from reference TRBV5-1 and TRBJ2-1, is KAGVTQTPRYLIKTRGQQVTLSCSPISGHRSVSWYQQTPGQGLQFLFEYFSETQRNKGNFPGRFSGRQFSNSRSEMNVSTLELGDSALYLCASSWSSGSSFPGSSYNEQFFGPGTRLTVL.

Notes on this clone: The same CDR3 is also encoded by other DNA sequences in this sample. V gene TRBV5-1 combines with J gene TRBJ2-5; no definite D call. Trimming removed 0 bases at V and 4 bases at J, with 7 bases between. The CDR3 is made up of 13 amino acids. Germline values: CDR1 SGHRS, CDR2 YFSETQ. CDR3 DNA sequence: TGCGCCAGCAGCTTGGCTTTAAGAGAGACCCAGTACTTC. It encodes CASSLALRETQYF.

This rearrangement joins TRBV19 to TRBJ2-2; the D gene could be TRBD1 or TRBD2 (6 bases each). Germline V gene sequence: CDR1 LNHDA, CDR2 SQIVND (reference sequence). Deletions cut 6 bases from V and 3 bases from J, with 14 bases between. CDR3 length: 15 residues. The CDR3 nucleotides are TGTGCCAGTAGGTGGGGGGCGATTGACACCGGGGAGCTGTTTTTT. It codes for CASRWGAIDTGELFF.

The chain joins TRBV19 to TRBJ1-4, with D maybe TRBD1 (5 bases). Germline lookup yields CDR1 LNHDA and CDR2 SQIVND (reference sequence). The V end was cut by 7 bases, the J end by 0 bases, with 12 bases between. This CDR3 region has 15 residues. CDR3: CASNGGGATNEKLFF. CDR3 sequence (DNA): TGTGCCAGTAACGGCGGGGGGGCAACTAATGAAAAACTGTTTTTT.

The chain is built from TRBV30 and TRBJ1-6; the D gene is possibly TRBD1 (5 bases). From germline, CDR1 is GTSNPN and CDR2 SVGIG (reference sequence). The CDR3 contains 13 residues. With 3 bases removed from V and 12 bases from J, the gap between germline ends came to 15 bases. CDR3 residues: CAWSPWAGIPLHF. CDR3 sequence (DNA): TGTGCCTGGAGCCCCTGGGCAGGGATACCCCTCCACTTT.

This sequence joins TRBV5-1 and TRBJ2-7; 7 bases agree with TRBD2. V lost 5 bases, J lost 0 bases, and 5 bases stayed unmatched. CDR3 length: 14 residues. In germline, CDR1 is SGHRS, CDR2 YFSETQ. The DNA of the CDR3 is TGCGCCAGCAGAGTAGCGGGTACCTCCTACGAGCAGTACTTC. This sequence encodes CASRVAGTSYEQYF.

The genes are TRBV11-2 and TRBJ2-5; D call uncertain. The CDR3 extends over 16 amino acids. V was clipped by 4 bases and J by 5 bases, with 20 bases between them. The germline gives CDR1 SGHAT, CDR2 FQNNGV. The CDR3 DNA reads TGTGCCAGCAGCTCCCGGACCGGCAGCCCTCGTGAGACCCAGTACTTC. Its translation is CASSSRTGSPRETQYF.

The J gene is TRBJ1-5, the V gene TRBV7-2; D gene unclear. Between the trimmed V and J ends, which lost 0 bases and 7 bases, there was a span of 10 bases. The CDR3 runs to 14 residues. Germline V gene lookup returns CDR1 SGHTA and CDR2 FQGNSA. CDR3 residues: CASSLAWTGQPQHF. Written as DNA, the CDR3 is TGTGCCAGCAGCTTAGCGTGGACGGGACAGCCCCAGCATTTT.

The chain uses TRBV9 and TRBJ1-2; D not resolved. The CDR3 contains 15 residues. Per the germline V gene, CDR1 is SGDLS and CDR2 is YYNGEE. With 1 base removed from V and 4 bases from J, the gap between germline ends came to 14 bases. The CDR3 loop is CASSVTAAGSYGYTF. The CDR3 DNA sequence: TGTGCCAGCAGCGTAACGGCAGCCGGTAGCTATGGCTACACCTTC.

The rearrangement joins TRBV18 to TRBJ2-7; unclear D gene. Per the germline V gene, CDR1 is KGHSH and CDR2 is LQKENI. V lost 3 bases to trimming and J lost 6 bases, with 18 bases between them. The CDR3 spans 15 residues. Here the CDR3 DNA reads TGTGCCAGCTCACCTAATTTGTCTGACGGTGGCGAGCAGTACTTC. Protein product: CASSPNLSDGGEQYF.

The CDR3 loop reads CATSRMDLAKNIQYF. CDR3 DNA: TGTGCCACCAGCAGGATGGACCTAGCCAAAAACATTCAGTACTTC. The rearrangement joins TRBV15 to TRBJ2-4; no reliable D call. In germline, CDR1 is LNHNV, CDR2 YYDKDF (reference sequence). V shed 3 bases and J shed 0 bases, with 9 bases lying between them. The CDR3 consists of 15 residues.

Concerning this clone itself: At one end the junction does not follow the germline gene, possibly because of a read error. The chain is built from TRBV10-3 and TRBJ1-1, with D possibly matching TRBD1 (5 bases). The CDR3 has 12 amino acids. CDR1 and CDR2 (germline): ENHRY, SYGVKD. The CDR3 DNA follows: TGTGCCATAGCGGGGGTGAACGCTGAAGCTTTCTTT. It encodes CAIAGVNAEAFF.

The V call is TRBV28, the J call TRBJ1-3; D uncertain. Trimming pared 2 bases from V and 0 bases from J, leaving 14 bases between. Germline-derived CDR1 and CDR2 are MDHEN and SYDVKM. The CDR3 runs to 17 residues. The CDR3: CASSLPPEATSGNTIYF. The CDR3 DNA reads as TGTGCCAGCAGTTTACCCCCGGAGGCCACCTCTGGAAACACCATATATTTT.

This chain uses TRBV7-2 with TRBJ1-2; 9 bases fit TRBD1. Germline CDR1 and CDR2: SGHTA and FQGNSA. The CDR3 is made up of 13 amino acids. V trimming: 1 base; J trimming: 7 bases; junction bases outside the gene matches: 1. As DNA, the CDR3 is TGTGCCAGCAGCTTAGACAGGGGGCCTGGCTACACCTTC. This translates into CASSLDRGPGYTF.

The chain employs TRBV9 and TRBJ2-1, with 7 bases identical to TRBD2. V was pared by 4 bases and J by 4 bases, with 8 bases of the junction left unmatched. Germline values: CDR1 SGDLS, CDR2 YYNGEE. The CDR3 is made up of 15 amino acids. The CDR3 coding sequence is TGTGCCAGCAGCTTCGGACTAGGCGGGTACAATGAGCAGTTCTTC. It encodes CASSFGLGGYNEQFF.

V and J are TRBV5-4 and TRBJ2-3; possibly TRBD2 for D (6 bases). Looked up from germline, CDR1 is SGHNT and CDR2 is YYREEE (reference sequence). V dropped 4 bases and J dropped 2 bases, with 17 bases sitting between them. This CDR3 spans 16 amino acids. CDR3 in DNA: TGTGCCAGCAGCCCAGACCGGGACTCAAACACAGATACGCAGTATTTT. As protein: CASSPDRDSNTDTQYF.

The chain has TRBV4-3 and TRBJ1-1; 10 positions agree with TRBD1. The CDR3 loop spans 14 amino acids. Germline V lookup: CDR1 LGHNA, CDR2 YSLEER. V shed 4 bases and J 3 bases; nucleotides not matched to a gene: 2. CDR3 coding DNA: TGCGCCAGCAGCCTCGGACAGGGGGACACTGAAGCTTTCTTT. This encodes CASSLGQGDTEAFF.

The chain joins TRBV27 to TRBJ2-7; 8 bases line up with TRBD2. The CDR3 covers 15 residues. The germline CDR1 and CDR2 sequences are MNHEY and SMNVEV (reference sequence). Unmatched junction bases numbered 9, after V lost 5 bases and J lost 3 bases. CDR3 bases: TGTGCCAGCAGTCCTGGACTAGCTACTAGCTACGAGCAGTACTTC. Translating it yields CASSPGLATSYEQYF.

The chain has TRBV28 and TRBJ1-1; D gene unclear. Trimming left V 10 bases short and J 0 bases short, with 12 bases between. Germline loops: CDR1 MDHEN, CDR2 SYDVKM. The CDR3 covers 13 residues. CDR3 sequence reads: CAIGRVLNTEAFF. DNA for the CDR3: TGTGCCATCGGGCGGGTTTTGAACACTGAAGCTTTCTTT.

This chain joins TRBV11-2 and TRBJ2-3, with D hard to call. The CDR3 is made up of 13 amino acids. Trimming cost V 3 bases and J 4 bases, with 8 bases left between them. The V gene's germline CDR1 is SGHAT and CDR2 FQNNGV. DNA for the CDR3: TGTGCCAGCAGCTTCGGAAGCCCAGATACGCAGTATTTT. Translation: CASSFGSPDTQYF.

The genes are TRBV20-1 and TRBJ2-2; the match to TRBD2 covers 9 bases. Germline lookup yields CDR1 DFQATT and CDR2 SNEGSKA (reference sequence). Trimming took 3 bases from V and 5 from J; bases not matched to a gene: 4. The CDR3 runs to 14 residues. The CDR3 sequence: CSASSSGKTGELFF. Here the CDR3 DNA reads TGCAGTGCTAGTTCTAGCGGGAAGACCGGGGAGCTGTTTTTT.

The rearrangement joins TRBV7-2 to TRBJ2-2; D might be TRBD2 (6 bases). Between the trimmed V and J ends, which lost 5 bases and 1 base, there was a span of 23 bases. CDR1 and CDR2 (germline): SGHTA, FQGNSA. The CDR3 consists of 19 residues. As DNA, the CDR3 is TGTGCCAGCAGCCCGCGATCTACTAGCAATTCCATGAACACCGGGGAGCTGTTTTTT. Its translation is CASSPRSTSNSMNTGELFF.

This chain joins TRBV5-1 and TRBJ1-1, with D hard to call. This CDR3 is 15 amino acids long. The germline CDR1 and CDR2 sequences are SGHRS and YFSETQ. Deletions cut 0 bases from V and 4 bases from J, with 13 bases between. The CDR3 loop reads CASSLDTPAGTEAFF. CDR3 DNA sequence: TGCGCCAGCAGCTTGGATACTCCCGCGGGCACTGAAGCTTTCTTT. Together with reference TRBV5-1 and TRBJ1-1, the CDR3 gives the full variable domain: KAGVTQTPRYLIKTRGQQVTLSCSPISGHRSVSWYQQTPGQGLQFLFEYFSETQRNKGNFPGRFSGRQFSNSRSEMNVSTLELGDSALYLCASSLDTPAGTEAFFGQGTRLTVV.

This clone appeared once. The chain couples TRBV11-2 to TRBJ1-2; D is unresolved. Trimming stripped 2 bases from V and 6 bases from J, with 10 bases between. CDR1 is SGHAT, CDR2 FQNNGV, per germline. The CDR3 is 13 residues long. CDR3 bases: TGTGCCAGCAGCTTAATGGCCGGCAATGGCTACACCTTC. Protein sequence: CASSLMAGNGYTF.

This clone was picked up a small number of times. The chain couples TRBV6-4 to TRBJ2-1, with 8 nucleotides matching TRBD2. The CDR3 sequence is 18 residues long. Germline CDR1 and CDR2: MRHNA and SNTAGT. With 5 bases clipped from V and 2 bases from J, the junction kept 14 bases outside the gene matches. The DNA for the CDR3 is TGTGCCAGCAGTCCAGAGGGCTTTGGCGGGAGGACCTACAATGAGCAGTTCTTC. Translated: CASSPEGFGGRTYNEQFF.

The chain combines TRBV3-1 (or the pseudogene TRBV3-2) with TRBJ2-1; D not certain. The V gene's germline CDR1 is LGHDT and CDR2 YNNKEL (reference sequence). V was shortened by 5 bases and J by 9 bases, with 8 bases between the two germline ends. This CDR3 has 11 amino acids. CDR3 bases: TGTGCCAGCAGCAAAGGACCTGAGCAGTTCTTC. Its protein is CASSKGPEQFF.

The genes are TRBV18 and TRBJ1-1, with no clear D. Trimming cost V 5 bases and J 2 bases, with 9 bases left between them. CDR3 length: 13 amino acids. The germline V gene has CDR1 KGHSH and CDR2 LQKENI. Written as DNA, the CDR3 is TGTGCCAGCTCAACAAGGGAAAACACTGAAGCTTTCTTT. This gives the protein CASSTRENTEAFF.